These T cell receptor beta chains were read from a single sample in a study of OX40 agonist ivuxolimab in advanced cancers. Some clones are missing from TCRdb's copy, which holds only in-frame ones; the method was immunoSEQ multiplex PCR. The table lists 30,000 to 40,000 clones, over 75% of them singletons. Sequences were derived from CD4+ or CD8+ T cells sorted from blood, sampled in a trial of the OX40 agonist ivuxolimab. Source of these receptors: an adult with an advanced solid tumor such as melanoma, head and neck, liver or kidney cancer. The CDR3 runs from the conserved cysteine through the conserved F or W. The D gene is left open where the match is weak. Size is stated for part of the rows, as once, few or many counts, or as a class when the clone is expanded.

J: TRBJ2-7; V: TRBV13; D: -; size: -; CDR3: CASSQDRAYEQYF; DNA: TGTGCCAGCAGCCAGGACAGAGCCTACGAGCAGTACTTC
J: TRBJ1-2; V: TRBV5-4; D: TRBD1; size: -; CDR3: CASSLDRVYGYTF; DNA: TGCGCCAGCAGCTTGGACAGGGTTTATGGCTACACCTTC
J: TRBJ1-5; V: TRBV6-6; D: TRBD1; size: -; CDR3: CASSPQGRSQPQHF; DNA: TGTGCCAGCAGCCCACAGGGGAGGAGTCAGCCCCAGCATTTT
J: TRBJ2-5; V: TRBV7-9; D: TRBD1; size: -; CDR3: CASSPGQGEIGIETQYF; DNA: TGTGCCAGCAGCCCGGGACAGGGGGAGATAGGGATCGAGACCCAGTACTTC
J: TRBJ2-3; V: TRBV5-1; D: TRBD2; size: -; CDR3: CASSHGERGFTDTQYF; DNA: TGCGCCAGCAGCCACGGGGAGCGGGGTTTCACAGATACGCAGTATTTT
J: TRBJ1-4; V: TRBV11-2; D: -; size: -; CDR3: CASSLELATNEKLFF; DNA: TGTGCCAGCAGCTTAGAGCTCGCAACTAATGAAAAACTGTTTTTT
J: TRBJ1-1; V: TRBV28; D: -; size: -; CDR3: CASSFTENTEAFF; DNA: TGTGCCAGCAGTTTCACAGAAAACACTGAAGCTTTCTTT
J: TRBJ1-1; V: TRBV30; D: -; size: -; CDR3: CAWSLHPGAEAFF; DNA: TGTGCCTGGAGTTTGCACCCGGGGGCTGAAGCTTTCTTT
J: TRBJ1-4; V: TRBV7-2; D: -; size: -; CDR3: CASSLLGYNEKLFF; DNA: TGTGCCAGCAGCTTATTGGGGTATAATGAAAAACTGTTTTTT
J: TRBJ1-1; V: TRBV6-4; D: -; size: -; CDR3: CASSLDGGSTEAFF; DNA: TGTGCCAGCAGCCTGGACGGTGGTAGCACTGAAGCTTTCTTT
J: TRBJ1-4; V: TRBV5-6; D: TRBD1; size: -; CDR3: CASSFRTGLEKLFF; DNA: TGTGCCAGCAGCTTCAGGACAGGGCTTGAAAAACTGTTTTTT
J: TRBJ1-4; V: TRBV29-1; D: -; size: -; CDR3: CSVEAPELGEKLFF; DNA: TGCAGCGTTGAAGCCCCAGAATTGGGGGAAAAACTGTTTTTT
J: TRBJ1-2; V: TRBV5-1; D: -; size: -; CDR3: CASSLDDLGGYTF; DNA: TGCGCCAGCAGCTTGGACGACCTGGGGGGCTACACCTTC
J: TRBJ2-2; V: TRBV10-2; D: TRBD2; size: -; CDR3: CASKGGPNTGELFF; DNA: TGCGCCAGCAAGGGAGGGCCGAACACCGGGGAGCTGTTTTTT
J: TRBJ1-5; V: TRBV30; D: -; size: few; CDR3: CAWSLNNNQPQHF; DNA: TGTGCCTGGAGTTTAAACAATAATCAGCCCCAGCATTTT
J: TRBJ2-7; V: TRBV6-1; D: -; size: -; CDR3: CASSVPRQPYEQYF; DNA: TGTGCCAGCAGTGTGCCCCGACAGCCCTACGAGCAGTACTTC
J: TRBJ1-5; V: TRBV11-3; D: -; size: -; CDR3: CASSLDSRGAASNQPQHF; DNA: TGTGCCAGCAGCTTAGATAGTAGGGGAGCAGCGAGCAATCAGCCCCAGCATTTT
J: TRBJ2-7; V: TRBV30; D: -; size: few; CDR3: CAWSGAGFSSYEQYF; DNA: TGTGCCTGGAGTGGGGCGGGTTTTAGCTCCTACGAGCAGTACTTC
J: TRBJ1-1; V: TRBV27; D: -; size: -; CDR3: CASSLLPSPGSNTEAFF; DNA: TGTGCCAGCAGTTTACTACCTAGTCCGGGCTCGAACACTGAAGCTTTCTTT
J: TRBJ1-2; V: TRBV4-1; D: -; size: -; CDR3: CASSQESVMGVHGYTF; DNA: TGCGCCAGCAGCCAAGAATCCGTTATGGGGGTCCATGGCTACACCTTC
J: TRBJ2-7; V: TRBV4-1; D: TRBD1; size: few; CDR3: CASSQDLGTAYYEQYF; DNA: TGCGCCAGCAGCCAAGATCTGGGGACAGCTTACTACGAGCAGTACTTC
J: TRBJ2-7; V: TRBV5-1; D: -; size: -; CDR3: CASSPMEEYEQYF; DNA: TGCGCCAGCAGCCCAATGGAGGAATACGAGCAGTACTTC
J: TRBJ2-5; V: TRBV27; D: -; size: -; CDR3: CASSPWGIDQETQYF; DNA: TGTGCCAGCAGTCCATGGGGGATTGACCAAGAGACCCAGTACTTC
J: TRBJ1-4; V: TRBV13; D: TRBD1; size: -; CDR3: CASSARQGDEKLFF; DNA: TGTGCCAGCAGCGCGAGACAGGGCGATGAAAAACTGTTTTTT
J: TRBJ1-3; V: TRBV4-1; D: TRBD1; size: once; CDR3: CASSQAQGEGNTIYF; DNA: TGCGCCAGCAGCCAAGCACAGGGGGAAGGAAACACCATATATTTT
J: TRBJ1-1; V: TRBV5-1; D: TRBD1; size: -; CDR3: CASSPQGGETEAFF; DNA: TGCGCCAGCAGCCCCCAGGGGGGGGAAACTGAAGCTTTCTTT
J: TRBJ1-5; V: TRBV5-6; D: TRBD1; size: -; CDR3: CASSLGDRPQPQHF; DNA: TGTGCCAGCAGCTTGGGGGACAGACCTCAGCCCCAGCATTTT
J: TRBJ1-3; V: TRBV5-4; D: -; size: -; CDR3: CASRGTGTNSGNTIYF; DNA: TGTGCCAGCAGGGGAACAGGGACAAACTCTGGAAACACCATATATTTT
J: TRBJ2-5; V: TRBV18; D: TRBD2; size: -; CDR3: CASSPPTSGQETQYF; DNA: TGTGCCAGCTCACCACCGACTAGCGGCCAAGAGACCCAGTACTTC
J: TRBJ2-7; V: TRBV4-1; D: -; size: -; CDR3: CASSQPGTRSYEQYF; DNA: TGCGCCAGCAGCCAACCCGGGACACGTTCCTACGAGCAGTACTTC
J: TRBJ1-6; V: TRBV2; D: -; size: -; CDR3: CASIRQDYNSPLHF; DNA: TGTGCCAGCATCCGACAGGATTATAATTCACCCCTCCACTTT
J: TRBJ2-7; V: TRBV27; D: -; size: -; CDR3: CASSPEGGTYEQYF; DNA: TGTGCCAGCAGCCCGGAGGGGGGGACCTACGAGCAGTACTTC
J: TRBJ2-4; V: TRBV4-1; D: -; size: -; CDR3: CASSQDRIQGPGAKNIQYF; DNA: TGCGCCAGCAGCCAAGACAGGATTCAGGGGCCAGGGGCCAAAAACATTCAGTACTTC
J: TRBJ2-4; V: TRBV4-1; D: TRBD1; size: -; CDR3: CASSPVGDRGGNIQYF; DNA: TGCGCCAGCAGCCCGGTCGGCGACAGGGGGGGAAACATTCAGTACTTC